This entry features one T cell receptor (beta chain) sequence. Under the authors' procedure: Amplified reference gene primers provided the basis for estimating nucleated cell counts. Generated by immunoSEQ multiplex PCR, the TCRdb table keeps only in-frame clones and is missing some. That table gives V, J and clone size, and the DNA gave D and trimming. The sample records under 35,000 clones, 88% being singletons. This sample was included in a study of blood T cell repertoires in COVID-19. The wider study: Sites in the United States, Italy and Spain provided acute and convalescent COVID-19 samples. In each case, the material was cDNA or gDNA derived from T cells, B-cell-depleted T cells, or PBMCs.

V shed 5 bases and J 8 bases; nucleotides not matched to a gene: 7. Germline-derived CDR1 and CDR2 are SQVTM and ANQGSEA. This CDR3 region has 14 residues. The chain has TRBV29-1 and TRBJ2-2; 11 bases are a match to TRBD2. The origin of this receptor is a human donor with active COVID-19. The donor label of this sample is uncertain. Sequencing input: peripheral blood. CDR3 residues: CSVRTSGGPGELFF. For the CDR3, the DNA is TGCAGCGTTAGAACTAGCGGGGGCCCTGGGGAGCTGTTTTTT.